A single TCR beta chain is shown here with its context. The entry originates in a study of blood T cell repertoires in COVID-19. The V gene's germline CDR1 is MDHEN and CDR2 SYDVKM. The CDR3 has 13 residues. Trimming left V 3 bases short and J 3 bases short, with 8 bases between. Living in 24 US areas, the participants were between about 18 and 95 years of age. Sequencing used immunoSEQ multiplex PCR; TCRdb keeps in-frame clones, though not all of them. The sample includes around 330,000 clones, 80% to 90% of them seen just once. This chain joins TRBV28 and TRBJ2-5; D gene ambiguous. This TCR was recovered from a woman under 30 who had recovered from COVID-19. The specimen was PBMCs or T cells enriched from blood (not recorded which). DNA for the CDR3: TGTGCCAGCAGTTTCTTTGCGAAAGAGACCCAGTACTTC. Translation gives CASSFFAKETQYF.